This T cell receptor beta chain was observed in a study of PD-1 blockade in classical Hodgkin lymphoma. Whole-study findings and limits: CD4+ TCR diversity, unlike CD8+, rose significantly by C4D1. Newly diagnosed patients had diversity similar to the baseline diversity of complete responders. No one has yet defined what causes the repertoire differences, which may be disease activity or prior therapy.

The repertoire was sequenced with immunoSEQ multiplex PCR; TCRdb's copy has only in-frame clones and lacks some. The sample lists tens of thousands of clones; around nine tenths were seen once. Germline CDR1 reads SGHNT; CDR2 reads YYREEE (reference sequence). V lost 1 base, J lost 3 bases, and 11 bases lay in between. The CDR3 consists of 15 residues. A word on this clone: What it binds is not known.

The time point was: cycle 4 day 1 (C4D1), after 6 weeks of nivolumab. Each patient's relapse followed autologous stem cell transplantation, and brentuximab vedotin exposure varied. The chain combines TRBV5-4 with TRBJ2-1; D remains unclear. This clonotype originated in a human donor with classical Hodgkin lymphoma. The sample here was peripheral blood mononuclear cells (PBMCs), taken before the fourth cycle of nivolumab. The CDR3 DNA is TGTGCCAGCAGCTTGACTGGGATAAACTACAATGAGCAGTTCTTC. Translation: CASSLTGINYNEQFF.